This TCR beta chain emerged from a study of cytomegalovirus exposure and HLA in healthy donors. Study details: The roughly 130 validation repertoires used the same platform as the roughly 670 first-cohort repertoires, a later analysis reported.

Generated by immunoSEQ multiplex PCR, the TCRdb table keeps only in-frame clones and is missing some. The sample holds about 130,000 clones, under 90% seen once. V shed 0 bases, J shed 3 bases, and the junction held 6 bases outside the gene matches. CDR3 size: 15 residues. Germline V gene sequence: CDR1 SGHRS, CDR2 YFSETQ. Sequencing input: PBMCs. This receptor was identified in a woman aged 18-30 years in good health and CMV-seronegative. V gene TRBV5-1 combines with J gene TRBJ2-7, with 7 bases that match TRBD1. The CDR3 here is CASSLDGTASYEQYF. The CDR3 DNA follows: TGCGCCAGCAGCTTGGATGGGACAGCAAGCTACGAGCAGTACTTC.